This entry is about one T cell receptor (beta chain). Its matching antigen is unknown. This specimen belongs to a study of T cells expressing NK-cell markers. Study-level background: Eight donors were sequenced, seven testing HCMV-seropositive and one testing seronegative.

Findings and caveats of the study: In a handful of donors, dominant CD3+CD56+NKG2C+ clones formed roughly 1.0-7.5% of CD8+ cells.

TCRdb reanalyzed the 5' RACE reads and collapses them to one entry per CDR3 protein, without DNA. The sample totals 300,000 to 500,000 distinct CDR3 sequences. Germline CDR1 is SNHLY and CDR2 is FYNNEI. This CDR3 has 13 residues. The gene calls are TRBV2 and TRBJ1-1. This TCR came from a woman aged 50 to 60 in good health. The source material was blood T cells: a sorted CD56 or NKG2C T cell subset, CD4+ or CD8+ T cells, or bulk PBMC T cells (not recorded which). CDR3 protein: CARNDGGGTEAFF.